This T cell receptor beta chain comes out of a study of tumor-infiltrating lymphocytes in oesophageal squamous cell carcinoma. Points on this clonotype: A single base separates this from a much larger clone, so it may be a read error.

Germline CDR1 WNHNN, CDR2 SYGVQD (reference sequence). This CDR3 region has 12 residues. With 5 bases removed from V and 7 bases from J, the gap between germline ends came to 12 bases. MiXCR, applied by TCRdb to the PCR reads, yields one record per CDR3 protein. The top ten clones hold 15% to 20% of a sample with 18,000 or so distinct CDR3 sequences, around 43% of them seen once. What was sequenced was normal esophageal tissue next to the tumor. The origin of this receptor is a female donor with esophageal squamous cell carcinoma. The chain is built from TRBV10-1 and TRBJ2-7, with no clear D. CDR3 in DNA: TGCGCCAGCAGTCCGACCCACCTGGAGCAGTACTTC. Its protein is CASSPTHLEQYF.